The TCR beta chain described here comes from a study of T cell responses to AZD1222 COVID-19 vaccine. Study-wide context: Analysis merged second doses at about 4 or about 12 weeks.

Libraries were prepared by immunoSEQ multiplex PCR; TCRdb keeps only in-frame clonotypes and omits some of them. Of roughly 120,000 clones in the sample, approximately 86% were seen once. The V gene lost 8 bases and the J gene lost 2 bases, with 12 bases spanning the gap. CDR1 is MDHEN and CDR2 is SYDVKM in the germline V gene. The CDR3 contains 13 residues. This chain joins TRBV28 and TRBJ2-5; maybe TRBD1 (5 bases). The material was peripheral blood, obtained on day 0 of AZD1222 vaccination. This receptor was identified in an adult in good health. In DNA, the CDR3 is TGTGCCAGCCCCCAGGGCGGTCAAGAGACCCAGTACTTC. This translates into CASPQGGQETQYF.